Below are 7 T cell receptor beta chains sequenced from a single sample in a study of cytomegalovirus exposure and HLA in healthy donors. A multiplex PCR was run with 60 Vbeta primers and 13 Jbeta primers. The protocol was immunoSEQ multiplex PCR, while the TCRdb copy is restricted to in-frame clones and leaves out a portion. The repertoire has roughly 130,000 clones, around 80% of them found once; the top ten carry around 3.6%. Sequencing used PBMCs. Receptor source: a woman aged 40-49 years in good health and CMV-seronegative.

The V call is TRBV2, the J call TRBJ1-1, with 7 nucleotides matching TRBD1. CDR3 length: 16 residues. After removal of 5 bases from V and 0 bases from J, the junction contained 9 bases not matched to a gene. Germline loops: CDR1 SNHLY, CDR2 FYNNEI. CDR3 bases: TGTGCCAGCAGTTTTGACAGGGCCCGTATGAACACTGAAGCTTTCTTT. The encoded protein is CASSFDRARMNTEAFF.

V gene TRBV28 combines with J gene TRBJ1-1; TRBD1 matches at 8 bases. CDR1 and CDR2 (germline): MDHEN, SYDVKM. V lost 6 bases and J lost 5; bases outside the gene matches: 8. The CDR3 runs 14 residues. The CDR3 sequence is CASRPRTGRTEAFF. The DNA for the CDR3 is TGTGCCAGCAGGCCGAGGACAGGGAGGACTGAAGCTTTCTTT.

The chain recombines TRBV7-8 with TRBJ1-2; 8 bases map to TRBD1. The CDR3 consists of 13 residues. The germline V gene has CDR1 SGHVS and CDR2 FQNEAQ. With V trimmed by 5 bases and J by 4 bases, 3 bases remained unmatched. The CDR3 protein is CASSKGQAYGYTF. The CDR3 nucleotides are TGTGCCAGCAGCAAGGGACAGGCCTATGGCTACACCTTC.

This chain links TRBV7-9 with TRBJ2-7; the match to TRBD1 covers 10 bases. The V gene's germline CDR1 is SEHNR and CDR2 FQNEAQ (reference sequence). The V segment lost 4 bases and the J segment 3 bases; nucleotides outside the gene matches: 9. The CDR3 is 16 residues long. The DNA of the CDR3 is TGTGCCAGCAGCTCAGAAGGGACAGGGGCTTTCTACGAGCAGTACTTC. It codes for CASSSEGTGAFYEQYF.

About this clone itself: The sample holds other DNA sequences that translate to the same CDR3. The rearrangement joins TRBV19 to TRBJ1-1; a possible D gene is TRBD1 (5 bases). Germline CDR1 LNHDA, CDR2 SQIVND (reference sequence). The CDR3 length is 12 residues. Trimming took off 3 bases at V and 7 bases at J, with 9 bases between the two ends. The CDR3, as DNA: TGTGCCAGTAGTATGGGGGGATTTGAAGCTTTCTTT. As protein: CASSMGGFEAFF.

V is TRBV4-1 and J is TRBJ1-2; perhaps TRBD1 as D (6 bases). The V gene lost 2 bases and the J gene lost 4 bases, with 14 bases spanning the gap. CDR3 length: 15 residues. Germline CDR1 and CDR2: MGHRA and YSYEKL. In DNA form, the CDR3 reads TGCGCCAGCAGCCAACAGGGGAGTCCGCGCTATGGCTACACCTTC. Translated: CASSQQGSPRYGYTF.

This chain's CDR3 is CASSSAGYEQYF. The CDR3 region has the DNA TGTGCCAGCAGCTCCGCCGGCTACGAGCAGTACTTC. The chain employs TRBV28 and TRBJ2-7; the D is unclear. This CDR3 is built from 12 residues. Germline CDR1 and CDR2: MDHEN and SYDVKM. Deletions cut 6 bases from V and 3 bases from J, with 9 bases between. Filled out from reference TRBV28 and TRBJ2-7, the complete variable domain reads DVKVTQSSRYLVKRTGEKVFLECVQDMDHENMFWYRQDPGLGLRLIYFSYDVKMKEKGDIPEGYSVSREKKERFSLILESASTNQTSMYLCASSSAGYEQYFGPGTRLTVT.